These T cell receptor beta chains were read from a single sample in a study of T cells of healthy individuals. Each CDR3 protein is one row after TCRdb ran MiXCR on the 5' RACE reads. The sample consists of 60,000 to 75,000 distinct CDR3 sequences, roughly 17% of them appearing once. These receptors came from a human donor in good health. Each CDR3 is given with its conserved first and last residue. Fields, in order: D gene, V gene, J gene, clone size, CDR3 length, CDR3 protein, CDR3 DNA. The D gene is left open where the match is weak. Expanded clones get a size class; other rows say once, few or many, or leave the size out.

-	TRBV6-4	TRBJ1-1	many	13	CASSDSFGTEAFF	TGTGCCAGCAGTGACTCTTTTGGGACTGAAGCTTTCTTT
-	TRBV12-3/TRBV12-4	TRBJ2-7	many	16	CASSSTATGPPYEQYF	TGTGCCAGCAGTTCAACGGCCACAGGGCCCCCCTACGAGCAGTACTTC
TRBD1	TRBV6-5	TRBJ2-1	-	15	CASSYSGQGGNEQFF	TGTGCCAGCAGTTACTCAGGACAGGGCGGCAATGAGCAGTTCTTC
TRBD1	TRBV28	TRBJ1-4	many	17	CASSFTGAPATNEKLFF	TGTGCCAGCAGTTTCACAGGGGCCCCAGCTACTAATGAAAAACTGTTTTTT
-	TRBV20-1	TRBJ2-7	many	11	CSARGPGEQYF	TGCAGTGCTAGAGGACCGGGGGAGCAGTACTTC
-	TRBV3-1	TRBJ2-3	many	16	CASSQAHQGGTDTQYF	TGTGCCAGCAGCCAAGCCCACCAGGGCGGGACAGATACGCAGTATTTT
-	TRBV20-1	TRBJ1-2	many	10	CSASGDGYTF	TGCAGTGCTAGCGGGGATGGCTACACCTTC
TRBD2	TRBV20-1	TRBJ2-1	-	13	CSAGGLGHNEQFF	TGCAGTGCCGGTGGACTAGGCCACAATGAGCAGTTCTTC
TRBD2	TRBV27	TRBJ2-1	many	19	CASSLSGLASLQAYNEQFF	TGTGCCAGCAGTTTGTCGGGACTAGCATCCCTACAAGCCTACAATGAGCAGTTCTTC
-	TRBV28	TRBJ2-2	-	15	CASSTTRQYTGELFF	TGTGCCAGCAGTACGACCCGACAGTACACCGGGGAGCTGTTTTTT
-	TRBV20-1	TRBJ1-2	medium-sized	10	CSAGVDGYTF	TGCAGTGCTGGGGTCGATGGCTACACCTTC
-	TRBV9	TRBJ1-4	many	14	CASSKQGTNEKLFF	TGTGCCAGCAGCAAACAGGGAACTAATGAAAAACTGTTTTTT
-	TRBV12-3/TRBV12-4	TRBJ2-5	-	13	CASSHREQETQYF	TGTGCCAGCAGTCACAGGGAACAAGAGACCCAGTACTTC